This paragraph reports one TCR beta chain. Its antigen remains unidentified. Pooling was applied to second doses at about 4 or about 12 weeks. Clones were read by immunoSEQ multiplex PCR, and TCRdb kept only the in-frame ones, dropping some. The sample consists of around 110,000 clones, 75% to 95% of them appearing once. Trimming stripped 3 bases from V and 0 bases from J, with 9 bases between. Germline CDR1 is SGHAT and CDR2 is FQNNGV. The CDR3 is made up of 15 amino acids. This entry is derived from a study of T cell responses to AZD1222 COVID-19 vaccine. General observations from the study: It should be noted that donors were predominantly white British and more often female, and clonal diversity was possibly underestimated. AZD1222 recipients seropositive at baseline numbered only 5 to 7. Researchers took repertoire samples only after the peak T cell response had come.

The starting material was peripheral blood, obtained 28 days after the second AZD1222 dose. The source is an adult who received the AZD1222 COVID-19 vaccine. This rearrangement joins TRBV11-2 to TRBJ1-3, with D unresolved. The CDR3 sequence is CASSFTAGSGNTIYF. CDR3 bases: TGTGCCAGCAGCTTTACAGCAGGCTCTGGAAACACCATATATTTT.